This T cell receptor (beta chain) was observed in a study of blood T cell repertoires in COVID-19. On the study more broadly: Sites across the United States, Italy and Spain contributed samples from acute and convalescent COVID-19. T cells, B-cell-depleted T cells, or PBMCs provided the cDNA or gDNA that served as material.

The CDR3 totals 15 residues. Germline-derived CDR1 and CDR2 are MNHEY and SMNVEV (reference sequence). The V gene lost 4 bases and the J gene lost 5 bases, with 12 bases spanning the gap. This clone was counted only a few times. Per the authors' pipeline: Researchers report that nucleated cell counts were estimated from reference gene primer amplification. Sequenced by immunoSEQ multiplex PCR; TCRdb stores in-frame clones only, minus some. The DNA gave D and trimming, while V, J and clone size come from that table. The table lists about 280,000 clones, roughly 86% of them singletons. The sequenced material came from peripheral blood. The clonotype originates from a man aged 18 to 30 with active or convalescent COVID-19. This chain links TRBV27 with TRBJ1-6; D may be TRBD1 (6 bases). In DNA form, the CDR3 reads TGTGCCAGCAGTTGGTGGGACACGAATAATTCACCCCTCCACTTT. This gives the protein CASSWWDTNNSPLHF.